This TCR beta chain was sequenced in a study of blood T cell repertoires in COVID-19. Looking at the study overall: Sites across the United States, Italy and Spain contributed samples from acute and convalescent COVID-19. In each case, the material was cDNA or gDNA derived from T cells, B-cell-depleted T cells, or PBMCs.

Data came from immunoSEQ multiplex PCR; TCRdb stores just in-frame clones and leaves some out. The data show roughly 250,000 clones, about nine tenths seen once. The germline V gene encodes CDR1 SGHRS and CDR2 YFSETQ. CDR3 size: 17 residues. V trimming: 4 bases; J trimming: 9 bases; junction bases outside the gene matches: 19. The receptor comes from a woman aged 30 to 39 with COVID-19, enrolled during active disease. Sequencing was performed on peripheral blood. The V gene is TRBV5-1, the J gene TRBJ2-7; 10 bases are a match to TRBD2. CDR3 DNA sequence: TGCGCCAGCAGCGATAGCCTCCAGCGGGGGGGCCCATCGGTGCAGTACTTC. It encodes CASSDSLQRGGPSVQYF.